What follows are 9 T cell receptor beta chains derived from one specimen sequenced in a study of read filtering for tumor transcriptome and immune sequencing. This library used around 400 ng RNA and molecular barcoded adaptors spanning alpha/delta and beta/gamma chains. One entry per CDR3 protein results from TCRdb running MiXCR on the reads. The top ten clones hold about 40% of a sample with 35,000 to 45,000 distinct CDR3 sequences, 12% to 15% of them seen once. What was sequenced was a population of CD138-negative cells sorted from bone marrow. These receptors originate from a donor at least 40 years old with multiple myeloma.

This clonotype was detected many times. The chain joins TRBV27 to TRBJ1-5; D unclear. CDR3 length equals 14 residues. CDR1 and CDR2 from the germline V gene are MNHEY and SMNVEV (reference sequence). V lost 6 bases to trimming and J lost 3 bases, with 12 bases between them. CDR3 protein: CASSFSSTNQPQHF. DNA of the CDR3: TGTGCCAGCAGCTTCTCCAGTACCAATCAGCCCCAGCATTTT.

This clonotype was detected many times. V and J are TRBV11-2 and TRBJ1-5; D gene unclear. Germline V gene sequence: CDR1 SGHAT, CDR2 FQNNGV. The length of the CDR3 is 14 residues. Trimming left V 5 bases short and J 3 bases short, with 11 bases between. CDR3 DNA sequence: TGTGCCAGCAGCCCCGGAAGTTTCAATCAGCCCCAGCATTTT. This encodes CASSPGSFNQPQHF.

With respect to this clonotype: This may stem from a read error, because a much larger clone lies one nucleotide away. The CDR3 nucleotides are TGCAGCGTTTCTACCGGGACAGGGGGCCCTCGGCAGCAGTACTTC. Translating gives CSVSTGTGGPRQQYF. V and J are TRBV29-1 and TRBJ2-7, with TRBD1 matching 12 bases. CDR1 is SQVTM and CDR2 is ANQGSEA in the germline V gene. This CDR3 contains 15 residues. V lost 5 bases to trimming and J lost 8 bases; unmatched junction nucleotides: 13.

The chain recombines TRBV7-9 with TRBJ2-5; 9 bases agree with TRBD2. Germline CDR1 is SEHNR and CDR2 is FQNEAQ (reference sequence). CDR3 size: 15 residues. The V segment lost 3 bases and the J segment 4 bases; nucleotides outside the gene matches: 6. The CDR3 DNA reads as TGTGCCAGCAGCTTGGCGGGAGGGCGGGGAGAGACCCAGTACTTC. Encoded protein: CASSLAGGRGETQYF.

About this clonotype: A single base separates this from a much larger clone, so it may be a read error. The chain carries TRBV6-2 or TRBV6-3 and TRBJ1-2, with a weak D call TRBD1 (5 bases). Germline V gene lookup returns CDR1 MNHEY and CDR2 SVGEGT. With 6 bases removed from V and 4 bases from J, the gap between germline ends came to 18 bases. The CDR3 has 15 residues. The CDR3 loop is CASSLPDRGFYGYTF. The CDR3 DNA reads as TGTGCCAGCAGCCTCCCCGACAGAGGATTCTATGGCTACACCTTC.

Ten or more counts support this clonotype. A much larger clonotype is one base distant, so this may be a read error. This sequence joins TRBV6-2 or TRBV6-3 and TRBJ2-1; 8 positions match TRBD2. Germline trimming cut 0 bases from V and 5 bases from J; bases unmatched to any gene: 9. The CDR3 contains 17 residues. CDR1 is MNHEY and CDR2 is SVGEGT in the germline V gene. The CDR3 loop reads CASSYSPPAGVHNEQFF. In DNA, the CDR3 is TGTGCCAGCAGTTACTCACCTCCAGCGGGAGTCCACAATGAGCAGTTCTTC.

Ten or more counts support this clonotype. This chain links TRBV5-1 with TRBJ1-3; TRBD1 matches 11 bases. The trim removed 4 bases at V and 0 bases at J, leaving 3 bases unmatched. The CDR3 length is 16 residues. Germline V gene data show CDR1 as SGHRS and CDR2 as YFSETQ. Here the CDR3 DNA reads TGCGCCAGCAGCACCGGGACAGGGGGCTCTGGAAACACCATATATTTT. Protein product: CASSTGTGGSGNTIYF.

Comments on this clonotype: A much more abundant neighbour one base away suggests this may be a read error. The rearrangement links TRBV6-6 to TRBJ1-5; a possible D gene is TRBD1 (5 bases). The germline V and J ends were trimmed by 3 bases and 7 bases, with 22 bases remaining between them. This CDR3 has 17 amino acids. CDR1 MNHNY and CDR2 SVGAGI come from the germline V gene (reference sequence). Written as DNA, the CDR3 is TGTGCCAGCAGTTATAGAAACACCGGGACGCCCCGCCAGCCCCAGCATTTT. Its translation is CASSYRNTGTPRQPQHF.

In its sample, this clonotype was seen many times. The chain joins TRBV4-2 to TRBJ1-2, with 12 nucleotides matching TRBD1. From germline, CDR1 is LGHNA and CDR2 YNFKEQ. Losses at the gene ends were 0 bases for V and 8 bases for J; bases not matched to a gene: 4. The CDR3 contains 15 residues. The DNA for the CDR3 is TGTGCCAGCAGCCAAGATTTGGGGACAGGGGGCGGCTACACCTTC. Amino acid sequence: CASSQDLGTGGGYTF.